Described below is a single T cell receptor beta chain sequence and its context. Libraries were prepared by immunoSEQ multiplex PCR; TCRdb keeps only in-frame clonotypes and omits some of them. In the table there are 100,000 to 150,000 clones, 88% of which are singletons. V was pared by 3 bases and J by 5 bases, with 10 bases between. This CDR3 has 13 residues. In germline, CDR1 is SEHNR, CDR2 FQNEAQ (reference sequence). The sample comes from a study of blood T cell repertoires in COVID-19. Study summary: PBMCs, B-cell-depleted T cells, or T cells were the source of the cDNA or gDNA that made up the material.

This chain joins TRBV7-9 and TRBJ1-2, with D unclear. The sequence came from a man in his fifties or sixties with acute or convalescent COVID-19. The sample was peripheral blood. The CDR3 region has the DNA TGTGCCAGCAGCTTCTCACAGTCTTATGGCTACACCTTC. It specifies CASSFSQSYGYTF.